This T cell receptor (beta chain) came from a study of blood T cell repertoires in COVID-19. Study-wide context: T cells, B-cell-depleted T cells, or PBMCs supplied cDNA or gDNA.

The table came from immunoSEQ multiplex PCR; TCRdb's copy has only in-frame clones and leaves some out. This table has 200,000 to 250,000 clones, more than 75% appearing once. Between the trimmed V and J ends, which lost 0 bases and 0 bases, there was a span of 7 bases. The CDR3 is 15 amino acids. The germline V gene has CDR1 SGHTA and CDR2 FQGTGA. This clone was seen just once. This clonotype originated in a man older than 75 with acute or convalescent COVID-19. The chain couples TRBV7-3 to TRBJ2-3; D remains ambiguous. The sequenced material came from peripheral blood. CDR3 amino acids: CASSLTSVSTDTQYF. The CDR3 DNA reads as TGTGCCAGCAGCTTAACGTCAGTGAGCACAGATACGCAGTATTTT.